This TCR beta chain was recorded in a study of T cells after yellow fever vaccination. About the research overall: When fractions had low cell numbers, they were prepared with SMART-Seq v4 Ultra Low Input. Regarding the study as a whole: Contaminants from the bulk population, in the form of abundant clonotypes, could be found in FACS-sorted repertoires.

The TCR cDNA carried a universal primer site and UMIs from 5'RACE template switching. TCRdb ran MiXCR on the 5' RACE reads and lists one entry per CDR3 protein. The top ten clones hold approximately 15% of a sample with about 550,000 distinct CDR3 sequences, 15% to 20% of them seen once. Germline V gene sequence: CDR1 LNHDA, CDR2 SQIVND (reference sequence). Unmatched junction bases numbered 8, after V lost 6 bases and J lost 6 bases. This CDR3 is 15 amino acids long. This clonotype was seen a few times. Its target is unknown. The clonotype originates from a man aged 25-45 years who received the YFV17D yellow fever vaccine. The V call is TRBV19, the J call TRBJ1-1; 12 bases are shared with TRBD1. This sample comprised PBMCs, obtained 15 days after the yellow fever booster vaccination. The CDR3, as DNA: TGTGCCAGTAGGACTCCGGGACAGGGGGCATCTGAAGCTTTCTTT. This gives the protein CASRTPGQGASEAFF.